This is a list of T cell receptor beta chains from one sample in a study of cytomegalovirus exposure and HLA in healthy donors. Method: immunoSEQ multiplex PCR; TCRdb's copy keeps in-frame clones and lacks some. The top ten clones hold 1.5% to 2% of a sample with over 130,000 clones, 76% of them seen once. The specimen sequenced was PBMCs. The receptors stem from a man aged 35 to 55 in good health and CMV-seronegative. CDR3s leave out the opening cysteine and the closing phenylalanine or tryptophan. A D gene is named only where the DNA matches it firmly. Clone size, where shown, is once, few, many, or a class for clones that have expanded.

V gene,clone size,J gene,D gene,CDR3 protein
TRBV25-1,.,TRBJ2-4,.,ASSESGFGKNIQY
TRBV7-2,once,TRBJ2-5,TRBD1,ASSVTGGRETQY
TRBV19,.,TRBJ1-5,TRBD1,ASSAQGDQPQH
TRBV4-1,.,TRBJ2-3,.,ASSPFTGSADTQY
TRBV21-1,.,TRBJ1-1,.,ASSKEWEEWGFTEAF
TRBV7-9,few,TRBJ1-4,.,ASSLGTATNEKLF
TRBV5-4,few,TRBJ2-7,TRBD1,ASSAGTGEAYEQY
TRBV19,.,TRBJ2-3,TRBD2,ASEGMIAGGSDTQY
TRBV28,.,TRBJ1-6,.,ASKGHLRRDNSPLH
TRBV25-1,.,TRBJ1-1,TRBD1,ASSEWTGGVGNTEAF
TRBV7-9,.,TRBJ2-1,TRBD2,ASSLRLAGVDNEQF
TRBV7-7,.,TRBJ2-7,.,ASSRGPTYEQY
TRBV5-1,.,TRBJ2-3,TRBD2,ASSSFTSGRPDTQY
TRBV19,.,TRBJ2-2,TRBD1,ASSGQVGTGELF
TRBV7-9,few,TRBJ2-5,TRBD2,ASSLLVGGETQY
TRBV13,.,TRBJ1-5,.,ASSLSGQPNQPQH
TRBV9,.,TRBJ1-2,TRBD1,ASSVGQGNGGYT
TRBV30,.,TRBJ1-2,TRBD1,AWSVDRDTGYT
TRBV10-3,.,TRBJ2-1,TRBD2,AITTSGSAEQF
TRBV13,.,TRBJ2-1,TRBD2,ASSLELASEQF
TRBV27,.,TRBJ2-7,TRBD2,ASRGIAGGLYEQY
TRBV7-3,once,TRBJ2-7,TRBD1,ASSFRGTDCREQY
TRBV29-1,.,TRBJ2-7,TRBD2,SVSTGGEQY
TRBV23-1,.,TRBJ1-1,TRBD1,ASSQSAGGDWGNTEAF
TRBV15,.,TRBJ2-2,TRBD2,ATSRDLGTSDGGELF
TRBV27,few,TRBJ2-1,.,ASNGRGNEQF
TRBV6-1,.,TRBJ2-7,.,ASTTTTTAHEQY
TRBV7-6,.,TRBJ1-4,.,ASSSQGMGEKLF
TRBV5-4,few,TRBJ2-3,.,ASSPGAGRTDTQY
TRBV19,once,TRBJ1-1,TRBD1,ASRTRREGGGPGTEAF
TRBV19,.,TRBJ2-3,TRBD2,ASSMSSSGRSDTQY
TRBV11-2,.,TRBJ2-3,.,ASSRRGGSTDTQY
TRBV10-3,few,TRBJ2-2,.,AISIGDTGELF
TRBV19,.,TRBJ1-6,.,ASSMTPDTRFSYNSPLH
TRBV6-1,.,TRBJ2-2,TRBD1,ASSAPGGWTGELF
TRBV6-6,few,TRBJ2-1,TRBD2,ASSHGTSGLEIEQF